Presented here are 32 T cell receptor beta chains from one specimen sequenced in a study of naive and memory T cell subsets. Findings and limits, study-wide: Naive repertoires, especially CD8, held a few larger clonotypes, possibly memory cells re-expressing CD45RA.

These receptors have no identified antigens. Both TRBC1 and TRBC2 were covered by a beta constant-region primer of two equimolar oligonucleotides. Nested alpha and beta constant-region primers with the SP2 primer drove four PCR rounds on ligated cDNA. MiXCR, applied by TCRdb to the UMI-ligation and nested PCR reads, yields one record per CDR3 protein. The table has 98,000 or so distinct CDR3 sequences, approximately 11% seen once; the top ten hold more than 0.11%. Sequencing input: naive CD4+ T cells from blood. The receptors derive from a human donor in good health.

This clonotype appeared a few times. The chain employs TRBV27 and TRBJ1-4; no firm D call. Trimming took 6 bases from V and 8 from J, leaving 22 bases between them. Germline CDR1 reads MNHEY; CDR2 reads SMNVEV (reference sequence). The length of the CDR3 is 16 residues. CDR3 protein: CASSLFPGEGGEKLFF. The CDR3 DNA follows: TGTGCCAGCAGCCTCTTTCCGGGAGAGGGAGGCGAAAAACTGTTTTTT.

This clonotype showed up just a few times. The chain is built from TRBV7-2 and TRBJ1-3, with D unclear. V shed 1 base and J shed 3 bases, with 7 bases lying between them. CDR3 length: 14 amino acids. Per germline, CDR1 SGHTA and CDR2 FQGNSA. CDR3 nucleotides: TGTGCCAGCAGCTTAGTGGCCGTTGGAAACACCATATATTTT. It codes for CASSLVAVGNTIYF.

This clonotype was counted between two and nine times. The chain joins TRBV6-1 to TRBJ1-1; maybe TRBD1 (5 bases). The germline V and J ends were trimmed by 8 bases and 2 bases, with 9 bases remaining between them. CDR3 length: 12 residues. Germline V gene lookup returns CDR1 MNHNS and CDR2 SASEGT. The CDR3 sequence is CASRRDNTEAFF. In nucleotides, the CDR3 is TGTGCCAGCCGCAGGGATAACACTGAAGCTTTCTTT.

The sample holds many counts of this clonotype. The DNA for the CDR3 is TGCAGCGTTGGGGGGAGGGCCTGGGGCGAGCAGTACTTC. Its translation: CSVGGRAWGEQYF. The chain recombines TRBV29-1 with TRBJ2-7, with TRBD2 matching over 7 bases. CDR3 length equals 13 residues. Trimming cost V 4 bases and J 6 bases; bases outside gene matches: 9. Germline-derived CDR1 and CDR2 are SQVTM and ANQGSEA.

The chain has TRBV5-1 and TRBJ2-5; D may be TRBD2 (5 bases). V was trimmed by 1 base and J by 2 bases, leaving 9 bases between them. Germline V CDR1 and CDR2: SGHRS, YFSETQ. The CDR3 sequence is 14 residues long. The CDR3 region is CASSLYGVQETQYF. CDR3 sequence (DNA): TGCGCCAGCAGCTTGTACGGGGTACAAGAGACCCAGTACTTC.

This rearrangement joins TRBV6-6 to TRBJ2-1; TRBD2 is a possible D gene (6 bases). The CDR3 extends over 12 amino acids. CDR1 is MNHNY and CDR2 is SVGAGI in the germline V gene (reference sequence). Trimming shortened V by 6 bases and J by 8 bases, and 11 bases separated the two germline ends. Here the CDR3 reads CASRRGQDEQFF. The CDR3 nucleotides read TGTGCCAGCAGGCGGGGTCAAGATGAGCAGTTCTTC.

The gene calls are TRBV11-2 and TRBJ2-1, with 9 bases identical to TRBD2. The ends lost 1 base at V and 9 bases at J; junction bases unmatched: 13. Germline CDR1 SGHAT, CDR2 FQNNGV. This CDR3 spans 17 amino acids. In DNA form, the CDR3 reads TGTGCCAGCAGCTTAGTCGGCCTAGCGGGGACCGAATTTGAGCAGTTCTTC. Its protein product is CASSLVGLAGTEFEQFF.

This chain links TRBV7-9 with TRBJ2-5; tentatively, D is TRBD1 or TRBD2 (5 bases each). Germline V gene sequence: CDR1 SEHNR, CDR2 FQNEAQ (reference sequence). V lost 5 bases, J lost 3 bases, and 22 bases lay in between. This CDR3 is 17 amino acids long. The CDR3 is CASSPGRAGTTEETQYF. CDR3 DNA sequence: TGTGCCAGCAGCCCGGGACGTGCGGGTACGACGGAAGAGACCCAGTACTTC.

This clonotype turned up a few times. V and J are TRBV7-9 and TRBJ2-5; D uncertain. CDR1 is SEHNR, CDR2 FQNEAQ, per germline (reference sequence). This CDR3 is built from 12 residues. Deletions cut 1 base from V and 1 base from J, with 1 base between. CDR3 in DNA: TGTGCCAGCAGCTTAGGCCAAGAGACCCAGTACTTC. Translating gives CASSLGQETQYF.

V gene TRBV20-1 combines with J gene TRBJ2-3; D is unclear. V shed 6 bases and J shed 2 bases, with 18 bases lying between them. The CDR3 is 15 residues long. The germline V gene has CDR1 DFQATT and CDR2 SNEGSKA (reference sequence). CDR3 in DNA: TGCAGTGCCAGAATCGTTCGTCTTGACACAGATACGCAGTATTTT. Translating gives CSARIVRLDTDTQYF.

The V gene is TRBV7-2, the J gene TRBJ2-7; D tentatively fits TRBD1 or TRBD2 (7 bases each). V dropped 4 bases and J dropped 2 bases, with 18 bases sitting between them. The length of the CDR3 is 16 residues. The germline V gene has CDR1 SGHTA and CDR2 FQGNSA. CDR3 in amino acids: CASSSHRGGGPYEQYF. In nucleotides, the CDR3 is TGTGCCAGCAGCTCCCACCGGGGAGGGGGCCCCTACGAGCAGTACTTC.

This clonotype was counted a few times. The chain links TRBV12-3 or TRBV12-4 to TRBJ1-1; 12 nucleotides agree with TRBD1. The CDR3 is made up of 18 amino acids. V shed 6 bases and J 1 base; nucleotides not matched to a gene: 12. The CDR3 is CASRPGTGGYIRNTEAFF. The DNA of the CDR3 is TGTGCCAGCAGGCCCGGGACAGGGGGCTATATCAGGAACACTGAAGCTTTCTTT.

This clonotype was detected ten times or more. An end of the junction differs from the germline gene, which may be a read error. The chain is built from TRBV12-3 or TRBV12-4 and TRBJ2-5; 9 nucleotides line up with TRBD1. The CDR3 covers 15 residues. The CDR3 nucleotides read TGTGCCAGCAGTCTAGCCTCGGACAGGGGAGAGACCCAGTACTTC. As protein: CASSLASDRGETQYF.

V is TRBV12-3 or TRBV12-4 and J is TRBJ2-7; TRBD2 agrees at 9 bases. Trimming at V came to 8 bases and at J to 6 bases, leaving 8 bases not matched to a gene. CDR3 length: 13 amino acids. CDR3 residues: CASSGLAISEQYF. The CDR3 nucleotides are TGTGCCAGCTCGGGACTAGCAATCTCCGAGCAGTACTTC.

In its sample, this clonotype was seen a few times. CDR3 amino acids: CASSYRGRGTEAFF. As DNA, the CDR3 is TGTGCCAGCAGTTACAGGGGGAGGGGGACTGAAGCTTTCTTT. The chain is built from TRBV6-2 or TRBV6-3 and TRBJ1-1; possibly TRBD1 for D (6 bases). CDR1 is MNHEY and CDR2 is SVGEGT in the germline V gene. The V end was cut by 2 bases, the J end by 5 bases, with 12 bases between. This CDR3 has 14 amino acids.

The rearrangement links TRBV6-2 or TRBV6-3 to TRBJ1-5, with a possible D match to TRBD1 (6 bases). The CDR3 extends over 14 amino acids. The germline V and J ends were trimmed by 5 bases and 5 bases, with 13 bases remaining between them. CDR1 is MNHEY, CDR2 SVGEGT, per germline. Here the CDR3 DNA reads TGTGCCAGCAGTCCTACAGGGAATCATCAGCCCCAGCATTTT. This codes for CASSPTGNHQPQHF.

This clonotype has more than one count but fewer than ten. The chain joins TRBV4-3 to TRBJ1-4; TRBD1 matches 10 bases. Trimming at V came to 3 bases and at J to 8 bases, leaving 9 bases not matched to a gene. Per the germline V gene, CDR1 is LGHNA and CDR2 is YSLEER. CDR3 size: 16 residues. The CDR3, as DNA: TGCGCCAGCAGCCAGGCTGACAGGGGGCGCCTAGAAAAACTGTTTTTT. Translated, it gives CASSQADRGRLEKLFF.

This clonotype was seen at least ten times. The chain couples TRBV7-9 to TRBJ2-5; D is uncertain. V lost 1 base to trimming and J lost 4 bases, with 7 bases between them. The V gene's germline CDR1 is SEHNR and CDR2 FQNEAQ (reference sequence). The CDR3 is 13 residues long. The CDR3: CASSLGFPETQYF. CDR3 nucleotides: TGTGCCAGCAGCTTAGGGTTCCCAGAGACCCAGTACTTC.

The chain links TRBV20-1 to TRBJ2-5; D may be TRBD1 (6 bases). V lost 6 bases and J lost 5, with 22 bases in between. This CDR3 is 15 amino acids long. The V gene's germline CDR1 is DFQATT and CDR2 SNEGSKA (reference sequence). CDR3: CSASPGEPTGETQYF. CDR3 nucleotides: TGCAGTGCCTCTCCAGGGGAACCTACTGGGGAGACCCAGTACTTC.

This clonotype was found a few times. V gene TRBV7-2 combines with J gene TRBJ1-2, with TRBD1 identical over 7 bases. CDR1 SGHTA and CDR2 FQGNSA come from the germline V gene. This CDR3 has 14 residues. V gave up 5 bases and J gave up 8 bases; unmatched junction bases: 11. CDR3 loop: CASSGQAPLSGYTF. CDR3 sequence (DNA): TGTGCCAGCAGCGGACAGGCTCCCCTCTCCGGCTACACCTTC.

This clonotype was counted many times. The chain has TRBV10-3 and TRBJ2-3; perhaps TRBD2 as D (6 bases). The CDR3 loop spans 14 amino acids. Germline lookup yields CDR1 ENHRY and CDR2 SYGVKD. The germline V and J ends were trimmed by 6 bases and 1 base, with 11 bases remaining between them. CDR3 sequence (DNA): TGTGCCATCAGCGGTAGCGGACGCACAGATACGCAGTATTTT. This gives the protein CAISGSGRTDTQYF.

Ten or more counts support this clonotype. This rearrangement joins TRBV20-1 to TRBJ2-1; perhaps TRBD2 as D (7 bases). This CDR3 comprises 17 residues. Germline V gene sequence: CDR1 DFQATT, CDR2 SNEGSKA (reference sequence). The V and J ends lost 3 bases and 2 bases respectively, with 20 bases between them. CDR3 sequence (DNA): TGCAGTGCTAGTTGGGCTCGCGGGGGCGCGACCTACAATGAGCAGTTCTTC. This translates into CSASWARGGATYNEQFF.

This clonotype was counted only a few times. The chain employs TRBV29-1 and TRBJ2-3, with D hard to call. The CDR3 is made up of 12 amino acids. CDR1 and CDR2 from the germline V gene are SQVTM and ANQGSEA. V was clipped by 1 base and J by 3 bases, with 5 bases between them. The CDR3 nucleotides are TGCAGCGTTGAAGTAGTGACAGATACGCAGTATTTT. This gives the protein CSVEVVTDTQYF.

This clonotype came up many times. The chain recombines TRBV12-3 or TRBV12-4 with TRBJ2-3; perhaps D is TRBD1 or TRBD2 (5 bases each). The CDR3 runs to 13 residues. V was pared by 7 bases and J by 0 bases, with 8 bases between. The CDR3 sequence: CASKRDSTDTQYF. For the CDR3, the DNA is TGTGCCAGCAAACGGGACAGCACAGATACGCAGTATTTT.

At least ten counts were recorded for this clonotype. The chain links TRBV7-2 to TRBJ2-7; 15 bases align to TRBD2. The CDR3 consists of 16 residues. Germline V gives CDR1 SGHTA, CDR2 FQGNSA. V lost 5 bases, J lost 4 bases, and 6 bases stayed unmatched. As DNA, the CDR3 is TGTGCCAGCAGCCTGGGACTAGCGGGAGGTCCGTACGAGCAGTACTTC. Amino acids: CASSLGLAGGPYEQYF. The whole variable domain, filled in from reference TRBV7-2 and TRBJ2-7, reads GAGVSQSPSNKVTEKGKDVELRCDPISGHTALYWYRQSLGQGLEFLIYFQGNSAPDKSGLPSDRFSAERTGGSVSTLTIQRTQQEDSAVYLCASSLGLAGGPYEQYFGPGTRLTVT.

This clonotype occurred a few times. The chain has TRBV7-2 and TRBJ2-5; possible D gene TRBD1, 6 bases. The germline V gene encodes CDR1 SGHTA and CDR2 FQGNSA. Trimming removed 2 bases from V and 0 bases from J, with 19 bases in between. The CDR3 extends over 18 amino acids. The CDR3, as DNA: TGTGCCAGCAGCTTATGGCAGAGGGGGTTTGCAAACCAAGAGACCCAGTACTTC. This codes for CASSLWQRGFANQETQYF.

J is TRBJ2-7 and V is TRBV6-1; 7 positions agree with TRBD1. Germline trimming cut 6 bases from V and 0 bases from J; bases unmatched to any gene: 11. This CDR3 has 16 residues. Germline CDR1 MNHNS, CDR2 SASEGT. Here the CDR3 DNA reads TGTGCCAGCAGCGAGACAGGGCTATTGAGCTCCTACGAGCAGTACTTC. The encoded protein is CASSETGLLSSYEQYF.

This clonotype has just a few counts. The chain is built from TRBV20-1 and TRBJ1-5, with D hard to call. V lost 4 bases and J lost 4, with 11 bases in between. Germline V CDR1 and CDR2: DFQATT, SNEGSKA (reference sequence). The CDR3 runs to 13 residues. The CDR3 DNA reads as TGCAGTGCTATAAAGGGAGTTAATCAGCCCCAGCATTTT. Its translation is CSAIKGVNQPQHF.

The chain carries TRBV12-3 or TRBV12-4 and TRBJ2-1; 14 nucleotides match TRBD2. The CDR3 is 19 amino acids. V lost 3 bases to trimming and J lost 0 bases; unmatched junction nucleotides: 7. The DNA of the CDR3 is TGTGCCAGCAGTTTCCCCCAGGGACTAGCGGGAGCCTCCTACAATGAGCAGTTCTTC. It specifies CASSFPQGLAGASYNEQFF.

This clonotype came up a few times. The gene calls are TRBV27 and TRBJ1-6; 9 bases align to TRBD1. The CDR3 runs 13 residues. Trimming at V came to 8 bases and at J to 10 bases, leaving 6 bases not matched to a gene. The germline V gene has CDR1 MNHEY and CDR2 SMNVEV (reference sequence). CDR3 coding DNA: TGTGCCAGCCCGGGACAGGGAAGATCACCCCTCCACTTT. It is translated as CASPGQGRSPLHF.

This chain joins TRBV15 and TRBJ2-7; no clear D gene. Germline CDR1 is LNHNV and CDR2 is YYDKDF (reference sequence). This CDR3 has 16 residues. Deletions cut 0 bases from V and 4 bases from J, with 16 bases between. This CDR3 reads CATSRDRSQYTYEQYF. CDR3 DNA: TGTGCCACCAGCAGAGATCGTTCACAGTACACTTACGAGCAGTACTTC.

The chain recombines TRBV30 with TRBJ1-2; no definite D call. The CDR3 spans 14 residues. CDR1 is GTSNPN, CDR2 SVGIG, per germline (reference sequence). V lost 0 bases, J lost 4 bases, and 12 bases lay in between. CDR3 loop: CAWSVPGGGYGYTF. The CDR3 DNA reads as TGTGCCTGGAGTGTACCGGGAGGAGGCTATGGCTACACCTTC.